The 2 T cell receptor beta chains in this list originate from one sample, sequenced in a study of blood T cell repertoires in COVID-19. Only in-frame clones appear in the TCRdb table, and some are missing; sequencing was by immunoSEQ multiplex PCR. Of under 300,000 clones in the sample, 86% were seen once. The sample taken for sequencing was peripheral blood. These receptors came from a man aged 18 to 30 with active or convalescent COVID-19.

The CDR3 coding sequence is TGTGCCAGCAGCTCGTATCCCTACCGGGACAGGGAGGACCAGCAGTACTTC. The encoded protein is CASSSYPYRDREDQQYF. This rearrangement joins TRBV7-8 to TRBJ2-7; 9 positions match TRBD1. The length of the CDR3 is 17 residues. Germline V gene data show CDR1 as SGHVS and CDR2 as FQNEAQ. The trim removed 4 bases at V and 8 bases at J, leaving 18 bases unmatched.

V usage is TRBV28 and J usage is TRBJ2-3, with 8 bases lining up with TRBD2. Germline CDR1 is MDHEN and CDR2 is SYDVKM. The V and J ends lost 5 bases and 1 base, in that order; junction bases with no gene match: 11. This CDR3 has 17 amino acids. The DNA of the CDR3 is TGTGCCAGCAGTCCGATCGGGGGGGTCGGGGGCACAGATACGCAGTATTTT. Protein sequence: CASSPIGGVGGTDTQYF.